This T cell receptor (beta chain) was obtained from a study of cytomegalovirus exposure and HLA in healthy donors. Across the study: Unique TCRs from HLA-typed donors, roughly 89 million of them, were held in an early data release. Findings and limits, study-wide: In a later analysis, across HLA loci, associated TCR counts were highest for DRB1, lowest for HLA-C. High specificity and sensitivity for cytomegalovirus status were reported for the classifier.

In its sample, this clone was seen a few times. As yet, its antigen is unknown. The PCR contained 60 Vbeta and 13 Jbeta primers. Only in-frame clones appear in the TCRdb table, and some are missing; sequencing was by immunoSEQ multiplex PCR. The repertoire holds around 130,000 clones, with more than 8% as singletons. The sequence derives from a man aged 40-50 years in good health and CMV-seronegative. Sequencing used PBMCs.

CDR3 nucleotides: TGTGCCAGCAGTCCACGGGAGAGTCATCATGGCTACACCTTC. Its translation: CASSPRESHHGYTF. V is TRBV6-5 and J is TRBJ1-2; D is unclear. The ends were cut back, 5 bases at V and 6 bases at J, with 16 bases in the middle. Germline CDR1 and CDR2: MNHEY and SVGAGI. The CDR3 runs 14 residues.